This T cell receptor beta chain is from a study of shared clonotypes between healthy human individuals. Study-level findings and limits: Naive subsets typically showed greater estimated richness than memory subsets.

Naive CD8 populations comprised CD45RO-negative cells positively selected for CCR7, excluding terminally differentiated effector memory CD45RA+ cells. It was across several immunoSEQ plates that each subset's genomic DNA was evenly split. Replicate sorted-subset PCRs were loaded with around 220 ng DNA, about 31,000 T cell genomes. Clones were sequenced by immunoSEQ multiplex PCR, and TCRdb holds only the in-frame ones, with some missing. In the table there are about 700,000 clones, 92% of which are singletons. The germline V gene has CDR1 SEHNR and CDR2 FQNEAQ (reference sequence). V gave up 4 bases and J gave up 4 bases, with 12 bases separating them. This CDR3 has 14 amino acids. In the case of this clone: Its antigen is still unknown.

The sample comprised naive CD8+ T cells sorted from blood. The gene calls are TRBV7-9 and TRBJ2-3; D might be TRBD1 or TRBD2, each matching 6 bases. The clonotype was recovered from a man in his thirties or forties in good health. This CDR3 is CASSSRGVPDTQYF. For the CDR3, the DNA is TGTGCCAGCAGCTCTAGGGGGGTCCCAGATACGCAGTATTTT.